The clone carrying this TCR beta chain came up many times. Its antigen remains unidentified. The sample originates from a study of neurological immune-mediated disorders. Findings of the study overall: The expanded clones of different subjects shared no CDR3 amino acid sequences (suggesting private repertoires in all groups).

This CDR3 spans 14 amino acids. Trimming left V 7 bases short and J 4 bases short, with 13 bases between. Per the germline V gene, CDR1 is SGHTA and CDR2 is FQGNSA. One entry per CDR3 protein results from TCRdb running MiXCR on the 5' RACE reads. The sample contains 95,000 to 150,000 distinct CDR3 sequences, 3.2% of which appear only once. The chain combines TRBV7-2 with TRBJ2-2; TRBD2 might be the D (5 bases). The TCR comes from a woman in her thirties with multiple sclerosis. Sequencing was done on a sample of PBMCs. CDR3 in DNA: TGTGCCAGCACGATGGATGCGGGCACCGGGGAGCTGTTTTTT. Translating it yields CASTMDAGTGELFF. Full variable domain (outside the CDR3, taken from reference TRBV7-2 and TRBJ2-2): GAGVSQSPSNKVTEKGKDVELRCDPISGHTALYWYRQSLGQGLEFLIYFQGNSAPDKSGLPSDRFSAERTGGSVSTLTIQRTQQEDSAVYLCASTMDAGTGELFFGEGSRLTVL.